This TCR beta chain originates from a study of T cell responses to AZD1222 COVID-19 vaccine. Study observations and caveats: No repertoire was sampled before or during the peak T cell response, only after it. The study identified only a handful of AZD1222 recipients as seropositive at baseline.

On this clone: Its antigen is as yet unknown.

CDR1 and CDR2 from the germline V gene are SEHNR and FQNEAQ (reference sequence). CDR3 size: 15 residues. Deletions cut 2 bases from V and 5 bases from J, with 13 bases between. Repertoires were generated with immunoSEQ multiplex PCR, while TCRdb's copy carries only in-frame clones and drops some. The profile shows about 260,000 clones, 90% to 95% of them singletons. This sequence originates from an adult in good health. Sequenced here: peripheral blood, sampled on day 0 of AZD1222 vaccination. The chain combines TRBV7-9 with TRBJ1-5, with D tentatively TRBD1 (5 bases). In DNA, the CDR3 is TGTGCCAGCAGCTTAAGGGGCGGGCGGGATCAGCCCCAGCATTTT. The encoded protein is CASSLRGGRDQPQHF.